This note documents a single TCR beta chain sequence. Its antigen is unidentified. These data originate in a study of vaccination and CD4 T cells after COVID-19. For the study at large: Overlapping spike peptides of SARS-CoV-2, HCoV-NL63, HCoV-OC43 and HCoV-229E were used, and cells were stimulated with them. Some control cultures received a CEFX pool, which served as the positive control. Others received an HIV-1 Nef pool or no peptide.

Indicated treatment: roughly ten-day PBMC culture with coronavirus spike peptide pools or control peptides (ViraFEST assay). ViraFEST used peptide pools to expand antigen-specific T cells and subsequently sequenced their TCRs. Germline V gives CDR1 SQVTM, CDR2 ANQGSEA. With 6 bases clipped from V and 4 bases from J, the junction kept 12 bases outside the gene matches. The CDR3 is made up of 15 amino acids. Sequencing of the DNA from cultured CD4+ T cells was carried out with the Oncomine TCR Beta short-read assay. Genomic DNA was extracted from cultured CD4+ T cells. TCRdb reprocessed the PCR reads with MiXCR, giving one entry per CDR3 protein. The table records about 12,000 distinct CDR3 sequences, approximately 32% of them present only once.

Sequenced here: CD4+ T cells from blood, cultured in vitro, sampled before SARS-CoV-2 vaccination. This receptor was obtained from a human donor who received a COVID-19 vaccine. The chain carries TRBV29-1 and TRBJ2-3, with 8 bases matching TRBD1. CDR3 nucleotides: TGCAGCGTAGGACGTGAGGCACAGGGGGCAGATACGCAGTATTTT. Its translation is CSVGREAQGADTQYF.